The rows below give T cell receptor beta chains drawn from one sample of a study of T cell responses to AZD1222 COVID-19 vaccine. Only in-frame clones appear in the TCRdb table, and some are missing; sequencing was by immunoSEQ multiplex PCR. The sample holds 85,000 to 120,000 clones; roughly 90% are singletons and the top ten take about 5.4%. Here the sequenced sample was peripheral blood, taken on day 0 of AZD1222 vaccination. The receptors originated from an adult in good health. CDR3s include the opening cysteine and the closing phenylalanine or tryptophan. The order of the fields is V gene, clone size, D gene, J gene, CDR3 DNA, CDR3 protein. D genes are given only for firm matches. Only some rows state a clone size, as once, few, many or a class for expanded clones.

TRBV19	-	-	TRBJ2-2	TGTGCCAGTAGTATATTTGGGCTGGGGAACACCGGGGAGCTGTTTTTT	CASSIFGLGNTGELFF
TRBV18	once	-	TRBJ1-2	TGTGCCAGCTCTCCTGCCGGGGGATATAACTATGGCTACACCTTC	CASSPAGGYNYGYTF
TRBV11-2	once	-	TRBJ2-1	TGTGCCAGCAGCTTAGGACTAGTCGGGGGTGAGCAGTTCTTC	CASSLGLVGGEQFF
TRBV3-1/TRBV3-2	-	-	TRBJ2-2	TGTGCCAGCAGCAGGACAGCTTCCTACACCGGGGAGCTGTTTTTT	CASSRTASYTGELFF
TRBV9	-	TRBD2	TRBJ2-1	TGTGCCAGCAGCGTAGTGAGCGGGAGTTTTGAGCAGTTCTTC	CASSVVSGSFEQFF
TRBV28	-	TRBD1	TRBJ1-3	TGTGCCAGTCTTGAGGGGGCGGTAAGCTCTGGAAACACCATATATTTT	CASLEGAVSSGNTIYF
TRBV5-4	once	TRBD1	TRBJ1-4	TGTGCCAGCAGCTTGGCCCGAGGACAGGGAACTAATGAAAAACTGTTTTTT	CASSLARGQGTNEKLFF
TRBV6-5	-	-	TRBJ1-4	TGTGCCAGCAGTTACAGAGAAGTAGGAGAAAAACTGTTTTTT	CASSYREVGEKLFF
TRBV7-3	few	-	TRBJ2-2	TGTGCCAGCAGCTTACAGGGGCGGACCACCGGGGAGCTGTTTTTT	CASSLQGRTTGELFF
TRBV7-9	-	-	TRBJ1-1	TGTGCCAGCAGCTTGCGGGCCGAGGACACTGAAGCTTTCTTT	CASSLRAEDTEAFF
TRBV3-1/TRBV3-2	-	TRBD2	TRBJ2-7	TGTGCCAGCAGCCAAGTAGGCGGGGGAACGGAGCAGTACTTC	CASSQVGGGTEQYF
TRBV5-1	-	TRBD1	TRBJ2-1	TGCGCCAGCAGCTTGAGGGCAGGGGGTGGCGATGAGCAGTTCTTC	CASSLRAGGGDEQFF
TRBV18	-	TRBD1	TRBJ1-2	TGTGCCAGCTCACCACCCTCCACAGGGGAGGGAAATGGCTACACCTTC	CASSPPSTGEGNGYTF
TRBV6-5	-	-	TRBJ2-1	TGTGCCAGCAGCCGCGAGTTGCACAATGAGCAGTTCTTC	CASSRELHNEQFF
TRBV6-5	-	-	TRBJ1-2	TGTGCCAGCAGTTACTCGAATCAGCACTATGGCTACACCTTC	CASSYSNQHYGYTF
TRBV19	-	-	TRBJ2-1	TGTGCCAGTAGTAAGACAAACAATGAGCAGTTCTTC	CASSKTNNEQFF
TRBV11-2	-	-	TRBJ2-1	TGTGCCAGCAGCTTAAGTGGGGGACCTGTAAATGAGCAGTTCTTC	CASSLSGGPVNEQFF
TRBV4-1	-	TRBD2	TRBJ2-1	TGCGCCAGCAGCCAAGATACTCTCTCGGCTAGCGGATACAATGAGCAGTTCTTC	CASSQDTLSASGYNEQFF
TRBV5-4	-	-	TRBJ1-2	TGTGCCAGCAGCAGTCCTGCTAACTATGGCTACACCTTC	CASSSPANYGYTF
TRBV19	-	TRBD2	TRBJ2-1	TGTGCCAGTAGTACGCGACTAGCGGGAGAGCTGAGCTCCTACAATGAGCAGTTCTTC	CASSTRLAGELSSYNEQFF
TRBV5-1	-	-	TRBJ1-1	TGCGCCAGCAGCTTGAGGGGGGCGCAAACTGAAGCTTTCTTT	CASSLRGAQTEAFF
TRBV7-2	few	-	TRBJ1-5	TGTGCCAGCAGCTTGTGGAAGGATCAGCCCCAGCATTTT	CASSLWKDQPQHF
TRBV19	once	TRBD2	TRBJ2-1	TGTGCCAGTAGTACGGGACTAGCGGGACTCTACAATGAGCAGTTCTTC	CASSTGLAGLYNEQFF
TRBV4-1	-	-	TRBJ1-2	TGCGCCAGCAGCCAAGATTTCGGGGGGCGAGGCTACACCTTC	CASSQDFGGRGYTF